This T cell receptor (beta chain) was profiled in a study of memory CD4+ T cells and cytomegalovirus serostatus. Study as a whole: This sample comes from healthy Belgian adults, eight to ten CMV seropositive, roughly 22 seronegative. Findings and caveats of the study: Suggested: most of the CMV-linked TCR signature lies in CD4+ memory cells.

About this clone: Its antigen is not known.

This CDR3 spans 14 amino acids. CDR1 and CDR2 from the germline V gene are SGHRS and YFSETQ. The germline V and J ends were trimmed by 7 bases and 0 bases, with 12 bases remaining between them. Clones were read by immunoSEQ multiplex PCR, and TCRdb kept only the in-frame ones, dropping some. The table records 45,000 to 65,000 clones, roughly 80% of them present only once. The sort gate was single viable CD3+CD4+CD8-CD45RO+ cells for memory CD4+ T cells. Material: memory CD4+ T cells from blood. This receptor was taken from an adult in good health and CMV-seronegative. The chain has TRBV5-1 and TRBJ2-3; unclear D gene. The chain's CDR3 is CASRDETSTDTQYF. The CDR3 region has the DNA TGCGCCAGCCGCGATGAAACTAGCACAGATACGCAGTATTTT.